The source of this T cell receptor beta chain is a study of blood T cells in healthy people across ages. Germline-derived CDR1 and CDR2 are MNHEY and SVGAGI. CDR3 length: 15 residues. V was trimmed by 2 bases and J by 0 bases, leaving 8 bases between them. Study-wide results and limits: Diversity was higher, and naive CD4+ cells more numerous, in long-lived donors than in aged donors. Age advanced and TCR beta diversity per million T cells fell, roughly linearly.

Through a sample-barcoded 5' primer and a J-beta primer mix, a second PCR was run for about 6 to 11 cycles. TCRdb reanalysed the 5' RACE reads using MiXCR and keeps one entry per CDR3 protein. The sample has 890,000 or so distinct CDR3 sequences; 60% to 80% are singletons. As to this clonotype: Its specificity is unknown.

Sequenced: blood. This sequence originates from a young man in good health. The rearrangement uses TRBV6-5 and TRBJ2-1, with D unclear. For the CDR3, the DNA is TGTGCCAGCAGTTACGCAGGACGCTCCTACAATGAGCAGTTCTTC. Protein product: CASSYAGRSYNEQFF.